The rows below give T cell receptor beta chains drawn from one sample of a study of human T cells and chemical hapten exposure. Using its own MiXCR run on the RACE reads, TCRdb lists one record per CDR3 protein. The table shows 65,000 to 85,000 distinct CDR3 sequences, with about 11% occurring only once. This specimen was whole blood, taken in connection with sensitization to the hapten diphenylcyclopropenone (DPC). These receptors originate from a woman between 55 and 75 years old with alopecia areata. Some clones in this sample may be carry-over from other donors' samples. CDR3s include the opening cysteine and the closing phenylalanine or tryptophan. Fields, in order: D gene, J gene, V gene, clone size, CDR3 length, CDR3 protein, CDR3 DNA. D genes are given only for firm matches. Size is stated for part of the rows, as once, few or many counts, or as a class when the clone is expanded.

>-|TRBJ1-5|TRBV18|few|13
CASSLEGVQPQHF
TGTGCCAGCTCACTTGAGGGCGTTCAGCCCCAGCATTTT
>TRBD1|TRBJ1-2|TRBV5-4|many|15
CASSSKTGGRYGYTF
TGTGCCAGCAGCTCGAAGACAGGGGGCAGGTATGGCTACACCTTC
>-|TRBJ1-5|TRBV5-5|-|15
CASSLASQLYQPQHF
TGTGCCAGCAGCTTGGCCAGCCAGCTATATCAGCCCCAGCATTTT
>-|TRBJ2-7|TRBV29-1|-|13
CSVGTDSSYEQYF
TGCAGCGTTGGGACGGATAGCTCCTACGAGCAGTACTTC
>-|TRBJ2-5|TRBV4-2|once|14
CASSQPNLEETQYF
TGTGCCAGCAGCCAACCGAATTTGGAAGAGACCCAGTACTTC
>-|TRBJ2-4|TRBV29-1|many|12
CSVAGATNIQYF
TGCAGCGTTGCAGGGGCTACGAACATTCAGTACTTC
>TRBD1|TRBJ1-2|TRBV18|many|13
CASSEGQNYGYTF
TGTGCCAGCTCCGAGGGACAGAACTATGGCTACACCTTC
>-|TRBJ2-2|TRBV20-1|-|15
CSARTSIPNTGELFF
TGCAGTGCTAGAACTAGCATCCCGAACACCGGGGAGCTGTTTTTT
>-|TRBJ1-2|TRBV20-1|many|14
CSAREPGRIYGYTF
TGCAGTGCTAGAGAGCCGGGACGGATATATGGCTACACCTTC
>-|TRBJ1-3|TRBV10-3|many|13
CAISEDSPNTIYF
TGTGCCATCAGTGAGGACAGCCCAAACACCATATATTTT
>-|TRBJ1-2|TRBV7-9|many|15
CASSLADSPHYGYTF
TGTGCCAGCAGCTTAGCGGACTCTCCCCACTATGGCTACACCTTC
>-|TRBJ1-3|TRBV20-1|many|16
CSAKKPGRLSGNTIYF
TGCAGTGCTAAAAAGCCGGGACGGCTCTCTGGAAACACCATATATTTT
>-|TRBJ1-1|TRBV7-3|-|13
CASSQGPNTEAFF
TGTGCCAGCAGCCAGGGACCGAACACTGAAGCTTTCTTT
>TRBD1|TRBJ2-5|TRBV29-1|-|12
CSVGTVQETQYF
TGCAGCGTCGGGACAGTCCAAGAGACCCAGTACTTC
>-|TRBJ1-1|TRBV5-1|-|14
CASSAYPENTEAFF
TGCGCCAGCAGCGCATACCCGGAAAACACTGAAGCTTTCTTT
>-|TRBJ1-1|TRBV29-1|few|10
CSVEDTGAFF
TGCAGCGTTGAAGACACAGGAGCTTTCTTT
>TRBD1|TRBJ2-3|TRBV7-6|-|16
CASSPRQGRSTDTQYF
TGTGCCAGCAGCCCCAGACAGGGTCGTAGCACAGATACGCAGTATTTT
>TRBD2|TRBJ2-1|TRBV9|-|17
CASSAPLGGGANNEQFF
TGTGCCAGCAGCGCACCCCTCGGCGGGGGGGCAAACAATGAGCAGTTCTTC
>-|TRBJ2-7|TRBV7-9|-|15
CASSQAGTLSYEQYF
TGTGCCAGCAGCCAGGCCGGGACACTCTCCTACGAGCAGTACTTC
>-|TRBJ2-1|TRBV5-1|many|14
CASSLRQWSNEQFF
TGCGCCAGCAGCCTCAGACAGTGGAGCAATGAGCAGTTCTTC
>-|TRBJ1-5|TRBV6-2/TRBV6-3|many|13
CASSYSDPPFQHF
TGTGCCAGCAGTTACTCCGACCCTCCCTTCCAGCATTTT
>-|TRBJ2-3|TRBV18|many|14
CASSPLEGSDTQYF
TGTGCCAGCTCACCACTGGAAGGATCAGATACGCAGTATTTT
>-|TRBJ1-1|TRBV5-1|-|14
CASSLERVNTEAFF
TGCGCCAGCAGCTTGGAGAGGGTTAACACTGAAGCTTTCTTT
>-|TRBJ2-2|TRBV5-1|many|14
CASSLVVGAGELFF
TGCGCCAGCAGCTTGGTCGTGGGGGCCGGGGAGCTGTTTTTT
>-|TRBJ2-5|TRBV7-7|-|15
CASSPGGGPGETQYF
TGTGCTAGCAGCCCAGGGGGGGGCCCGGGTGAGACCCAGTACTTC
>TRBD2|TRBJ2-1|TRBV4-2|many|16
CASSLSGLAGGNEQFF
TGTGCCAGCAGCCTTTCTGGACTAGCGGGGGGCAATGAGCAGTTCTTC
>-|TRBJ2-2|TRBV7-2|once|14
CASSPGRTTGELFF
TGTGCCAGCAGCCCCGGTCGGACCACCGGGGAGCTGTTTTTT
>-|TRBJ1-1|TRBV29-1|few|13
CSVEWSRASGAFF
TGCAGCGTTGAATGGAGCAGGGCATCCGGAGCTTTCTTT
>-|TRBJ2-7|TRBV7-9|many|12
CASSLPQAGQYF
TGTGCCAGCAGCCTCCCCCAGGCCGGGCAGTACTTC
>TRBD1|TRBJ2-3|TRBV3-1|few|16
CASSRGQGGIFDTQYF
TGTGCCAGCAGCCGGGGACAGGGTGGTATCTTTGATACGCAGTATTTT
>TRBD2|TRBJ2-3|TRBV12-5|-|14
CASAGGLAADTQYF
TGTGCTAGTGCTGGGGGACTAGCGGCAGATACGCAGTATTTT
>TRBD1|TRBJ1-4|TRBV3-1|many|17
CASSQGASGGALEKLFF
TGTGCCAGCAGCCAAGGGGCCTCAGGGGGCGCGTTGGAAAAACTGTTTTTT
>-|TRBJ1-2|TRBV20-1|many|15
CSARETGLGIYGYTF
TGCAGTGCTAGAGAGACGGGGCTCGGCATCTATGGCTACACCTTC
>-|TRBJ2-5|TRBV18|many|13
CASSPGSQETQYF
TGTGCCAGCTCACCCGGCTCCCAAGAGACCCAGTACTTC
>TRBD2|TRBJ2-5|TRBV12-3/TRBV12-4|-|15
CASRERTSGEETQYF
TGTGCCAGCAGAGAGAGGACTAGCGGGGAAGAGACCCAGTACTTC
>-|TRBJ1-1|TRBV6-4|many|13
CASSVEENTEAFF
TGTGCCAGCAGTGTTGAGGAGAACACTGAAGCTTTCTTT
>TRBD1|TRBJ1-1|TRBV29-1|-|13
CSARDRGGTEAFF
TGCAGCGCCAGGGACAGGGGTGGCACTGAAGCTTTCTTT
>-|TRBJ1-2|TRBV29-1|many|11
CSAEGGHGYTF
TGCAGCGCCGAGGGAGGGCATGGCTACACCTTC
>-|TRBJ1-1|TRBV7-9|-|14
CAGHLPKMNTEAFF
TGTGCCGGCCATTTACCGAAAATGAACACTGAAGCTTTCTTT
>-|TRBJ2-7|TRBV18|-|14
CASSVAGVNYEQYF
TGTGCCAGCTCAGTGGCAGGGGTTAACTACGAGCAGTACTTC
>TRBD2|TRBJ2-5|TRBV19|many|16
CASSIRGGGPPETQYF
TGTGCCAGTAGTATTAGGGGCGGGGGTCCCCCAGAGACCCAGTACTTC